The clone carrying this T cell receptor beta chain was counted between two and nine times. Its antigen is undetermined. Germline CDR1 is MDHEN and CDR2 is SYDVKM. The CDR3 runs 18 residues. With V trimmed by 5 bases and J by 3 bases, 13 bases remained unmatched. Every bit of the isolated RNA underwent reverse transcription, so sequencing read expressed TCRB transcripts. Clones were read by immunoSEQ multiplex PCR, and TCRdb kept only the in-frame ones, dropping some. The sample yields approximately 110,000 clones, 40% seen once. These data belong to a study of beta chain features in type 1 diabetes. The authors sorted CD4+ naive, central memory, regulatory and stem cell-like memory cells via CD45RO/CCR7/CD25/CD127/CD95/CD27. Study-level points and caveats: Researchers could not determine here whether HLA type influences TCRB rearrangement.

The sequencing input was stem cell memory CD4+ T cells from blood. This TCR was sampled from a woman aged 18-35 years in good health. J is TRBJ2-1 and V is TRBV28; TRBD2 matches at 10 bases. The CDR3 coding sequence is TGTGCCAGCAGTCGCCTAGGGGGTACTAGCGGGATCTACAATGAGCAGTTCTTC. It codes for CASSRLGGTSGIYNEQFF.